What follows are 29 T cell receptor beta chains derived from one specimen sequenced in a study of graft-versus-host responses after intestinal transplantation. Graft samples were processed, releasing intraepithelial and lamina propria lymphocytes. The assay was immunoSEQ multiplex PCR, and TCRdb's table has in-frame clones only and misses some. The profile covers over 7,500 clones, with approximately 64% appearing a single time and 8.5% to 10% taken by the ten largest. The sequenced sample was ileum tissue, obtained about 460 days after transplant. The receptors shown here come from a human patient who received an intestinal transplant, so some T cells may come from the graft donor.

The J gene is TRBJ2-3, the V gene TRBV18; 10 bases agree with TRBD2. Germline CDR1 reads KGHSH; CDR2 reads LQKENI. CDR3 size: 18 residues. V shed 1 base and J 2 bases; nucleotides not matched to a gene: 9. The CDR3: CASSPRRSSGGYTDTQYF. The CDR3 DNA sequence: TGTGCCAGCTCACCACGAAGGTCTAGCGGGGGTTACACAGATACGCAGTATTTT.

This chain joins TRBV9 and TRBJ2-1, with D unclear. Trimming left V 0 bases short and J 10 bases short, with 8 bases between. Looked up from germline, CDR1 is SGDLS and CDR2 is YYNGEE. The CDR3 consists of 12 residues. In nucleotides, the CDR3 is TGTGCCAGCAGCGTAGAAGAGTACGAGCAGTTCTTC. Protein sequence: CASSVEEYEQFF.

This clone was observed a handful of times. The same CDR3 also results from other DNA sequences found in this sample. This rearrangement joins TRBV7-9 to TRBJ2-7, with 8 bases that match TRBD1. The CDR3 consists of 13 residues. V trimming: 3 bases; J trimming: 4 bases; junction bases outside the gene matches: 2. CDR1 SEHNR and CDR2 FQNEAQ come from the germline V gene (reference sequence). In nucleotides, the CDR3 is TGTGCCAGCAGCTTCAGACAGGGGTACGAGCAGTACGTC. Residues: CASSFRQGYEQYV.

Notes on this clone: Other DNA sequences within the sample encode an identical CDR3. The chain couples TRBV2 to TRBJ2-3; no definite D call. V dropped 2 bases and J dropped 2 bases, with 5 bases sitting between them. This CDR3 is 13 amino acids long. Germline CDR1 reads SNHLY; CDR2 reads FYNNEI. CDR3 bases: TGTGCCAGCAGTGAACGTATCACAGATACGCAGTATTTT. Encoded protein: CASSERITDTQYF.

V usage is TRBV6-1 and J usage is TRBJ1-5, with a tentative D call TRBD1 (5 bases). V lost 2 bases and J 0 bases, leaving 11 bases between the germline ends. In germline, CDR1 is MNHNS, CDR2 SASEGT. CDR3 size: 16 residues. The CDR3 DNA reads as TGTGCCAGCAGTGAATGGGCAGGGAATAGCAATCAGCCCCAGCATTTT. Translated, it gives CASSEWAGNSNQPQHF.

This clone appeared a few times. The rearrangement uses TRBV5-8 and TRBJ1-5; tentatively, D is TRBD1 (6 bases). This CDR3 region has 14 residues. Germline V gene lookup returns CDR1 SGHTS and CDR2 YDEGEE. V was cut by 4 bases and J by 8 bases, with 16 bases left in between. Here the CDR3 reads CASSQLQGSEPQHF. As DNA, the CDR3 is TGTGCCAGCAGCCAATTACAGGGTTCGGAGCCCCAGCATTTT. Full variable domain (missing parts from reference TRBV5-8 and TRBJ1-5): EAGVTQSPTHLIKTRGQQATLRCSPISGHTSVYWYQQALGLGLQFLLWYDEGEERNRGNFPPRFSGRQFPNYSSELNVNALELEDSALYLCASSQLQGSEPQHFGDGTRLSIL.

In its sample, this clone was seen once. The chain carries TRBV11-3 and TRBJ1-1; TRBD1 aligns across 10 bases. V lost 5 bases and J lost 0; bases outside the gene matches: 6. The germline V gene encodes CDR1 SGHNT and CDR2 YENEEA. The CDR3 consists of 16 residues. CDR3 in amino acids: CASSGPGTGVNTEAFF. The CDR3 DNA reads as TGTGCCAGCAGCGGTCCCGGGACAGGGGTGAACACTGAAGCTTTCTTT. The whole variable domain, remainder taken from reference TRBV11-3 and TRBJ1-1, is EAGVVQSPRYKIIEKKQPVAFWCNPISGHNTLYWYLQNLGQGPELLIRYENEEAVDDSQLPKDRFSAERLKGVDSTLKIQPAELGDSAVYLCASSGPGTGVNTEAFFGQGTRLTVV.

The V and J genes are TRBV29-1 and TRBJ1-2, with 7 bases identical to TRBD1. Trimming removed 6 bases from V and 4 bases from J; junction bases left unmatched: 11. Germline CDR1 and CDR2: SQVTM and ANQGSEA. The CDR3 covers 14 residues. CDR3 region: CSVGDSAIGYGYTF. The CDR3 DNA is TGCAGCGTCGGGGACAGCGCCATCGGCTATGGCTACACCTTC.

The chain has TRBV5-1 and TRBJ1-2; D not certain. This CDR3 contains 14 residues. V was trimmed by 0 bases and J by 4 bases, leaving 10 bases between them. CDR1 and CDR2 (germline): SGHRS, YFSETQ. CDR3 coding DNA: TGCGCCAGCAGCTTGGAAGCAGGCCGCTATGGCTACACCTTC. Amino acid sequence: CASSLEAGRYGYTF.

By share, this clone ranks as medium-sized (0.01 to 0.1%). The CDR3: CASSEVRMNTEAFF. For the CDR3, the DNA is TGTGCCAGCAGTGAAGTGCGGATGAACACTGAAGCTTTCTTT. This chain connects TRBV6-1 to TRBJ1-1; unclear D gene. V lost 1 base to trimming and J lost 0 bases, with 6 bases between them. Germline CDR1 reads MNHNS; CDR2 reads SASEGT. This CDR3 has 14 residues.

V and J are TRBV11-3 and TRBJ2-1, with TRBD2 identical over 14 bases. The CDR3 extends over 16 amino acids. CDR1 and CDR2 from the germline V gene are SGHNT and YENEEA. J was trimmed by 7 bases and V by 4 bases; bases with no gene match: 6. The CDR3 reads CASSSAGTSGRNEQFF. The CDR3 DNA reads TGTGCCAGCAGCTCTGCCGGGACTAGCGGGAGAAATGAGCAGTTCTTC.

This clone was seen only a few times. The chain joins TRBV10-3 to TRBJ1-5; 11 bases are a match to TRBD1. This CDR3 has 15 residues. Looked up from germline, CDR1 is ENHRY and CDR2 is SYGVKD. V lost 6 bases, J lost 4 bases, and 5 bases stayed unmatched. CDR3 sequence: CAIRGTGGLNQPQHF. In DNA form, the CDR3 reads TGTGCCATCAGGGGGACAGGGGGTTTAAATCAGCCCCAGCATTTT.

This clone has only one observation. This rearrangement joins TRBV14 to TRBJ2-7; TRBD1 aligns across 10 bases. Germline CDR1 reads SGHDN; CDR2 reads FVKESK. This CDR3 contains 16 residues. J gave up 4 bases and V 0 bases, and 6 bases lay outside the gene matches. CDR3 loop: CASSQDGGQGLYEQYF. DNA for the CDR3: TGTGCCAGCAGCCAAGATGGGGGACAGGGGTTGTACGAGCAGTACTTC.

This clone occurred a few times. The rearrangement uses TRBV6-5 and TRBJ2-1; 7 bases are a match to TRBD2. The V gene's germline CDR1 is MNHEY and CDR2 SVGAGI. The trim removed 7 bases at V and 13 bases at J, leaving 7 bases unmatched. There are 11 residues in the CDR3. CDR3 amino acids: CASILGTTQFF. The CDR3 DNA follows: TGTGCCAGCATTCTAGGGACTACCCAGTTCTTC.

The chain recombines TRBV7-8 with TRBJ2-1, with D unclear. CDR1 is SGHVS and CDR2 is FQNEAQ in the germline V gene. This CDR3 spans 16 amino acids. The V and J ends lost 6 bases and 0 bases respectively, with 15 bases between them. The DNA of the CDR3 is TGTGCCAGCAGACTACAGTCAACGAGCTCCTACAATGAGCAGTTCTTC. Its protein is CASRLQSTSSYNEQFF.

V usage is TRBV4-1 and J usage is TRBJ1-6; D unresolved. Germline CDR1 is MGHRA and CDR2 is YSYEKL. This CDR3 contains 17 residues. Trimming pared 1 base from V and 8 bases from J, leaving 18 bases between. CDR3 sequence: CASSQGSGGPLDSPLHF. The DNA of the CDR3 is TGCGCCAGCAGCCAAGGGTCGGGCGGCCCCCTGGATTCACCCCTCCACTTT.

The chain is built from TRBV7-2 and TRBJ1-5, with TRBD1 as a possible D gene (6 bases). The CDR3 runs to 13 residues. The germline gives CDR1 SGHTA, CDR2 FQGNSA. Trimming removed 5 bases at V and 5 bases at J, with 10 bases between. CDR3 region: CASSPRGDQPQHF. CDR3 nucleotide sequence: TGTGCCAGCAGCCCCAGGGGAGATCAGCCCCAGCATTTT.

The chain uses TRBV28 and TRBJ1-2; 8 positions agree with TRBD1. CDR1 is MDHEN, CDR2 SYDVKM, per germline. V gave up 5 bases and J gave up 4 bases; unmatched junction bases: 9. This CDR3 has 15 amino acids. The CDR3 coding sequence is TGTGCCAGCAGTACCCCTCTAGGGACAGGCTATGGCTACACCTTC. Its protein is CASSTPLGTGYGYTF.

V usage is TRBV6-5 and J usage is TRBJ1-1; tentatively, D is TRBD1 (5 bases). This CDR3 contains 14 residues. Germline loops: CDR1 MNHEY, CDR2 SVGAGI. The germline V and J ends were trimmed by 7 bases and 1 base, with 13 bases remaining between them. The CDR3 spells CASTTSQGNTEAFF. The CDR3 region has the DNA TGTGCCAGCACCACGTCTCAGGGGAACACTGAAGCTTTCTTT.

In its sample, this clone was seen a few times. V is TRBV5-1 and J is TRBJ1-5; D remains ambiguous. CDR3 length: 14 residues. Trimming pared 0 bases from V and 5 bases from J, leaving 9 bases between. From germline, CDR1 is SGHRS and CDR2 YFSETQ. The CDR3 here is CASSLGEGYQPQHF. As DNA, the CDR3 is TGCGCCAGCAGCTTGGGGGAGGGATATCAGCCCCAGCATTTT. The full variable domain, rest sourced from reference TRBV5-1 and TRBJ1-5, is KAGVTQTPRYLIKTRGQQVTLSCSPISGHRSVSWYQQTPGQGLQFLFEYFSETQRNKGNFPGRFSGRQFSNSRSEMNVSTLELGDSALYLCASSLGEGYQPQHFGDGTRLSIL.

V usage is TRBV7-2 and J usage is TRBJ2-5, with 8 positions matching TRBD1. CDR3 length: 15 amino acids. The trim removed 1 base at V and 5 bases at J, leaving 6 bases unmatched. CDR1 and CDR2 (germline): SGHTA, FQGNSA. The CDR3 sequence: CASSLGPRGQETQYF. The CDR3 region has the DNA TGTGCCAGCAGCTTAGGTCCCAGGGGGCAGGAGACCCAGTACTTC.

This clone was counted only a few times. The chain employs TRBV10-3 and TRBJ1-1; 9 bases line up with TRBD1. Germline V gene lookup returns CDR1 ENHRY and CDR2 SYGVKD. CDR3 length: 15 residues. V was clipped by 4 bases and J by 0 bases; unmatched bases: 3. The CDR3 sequence is CAISGRDRVNTEAFF. The CDR3 coding sequence is TGTGCCATCAGTGGCCGGGACAGGGTGAACACTGAAGCTTTCTTT.

The chain combines TRBV25-1 with TRBJ1-1, with 11 bases lining up with TRBD1. V dropped 6 bases and J dropped 1; count of bases not matched to a gene: 10. The CDR3 covers 17 residues. Looked up from germline, CDR1 is MGHDK and CDR2 is SYGVNS. The CDR3 region is CASSPGQGVFRNTEAFF. CDR3 sequence (DNA): TGTGCCAGCAGCCCGGGACAGGGGGTATTTAGGAACACTGAAGCTTTCTTT.

V usage is TRBV2 and J usage is TRBJ1-5; D is unclear. Germline V gene lookup returns CDR1 SNHLY and CDR2 FYNNEI. Trimming stripped 3 bases from V and 5 bases from J, with 5 bases between. The CDR3 is made up of 12 amino acids. CDR3 DNA: TGTGCCAGCAGTGACCCATATCAGCCCCAGCATTTT. This encodes CASSDPYQPQHF.

The chain is built from TRBV18 and TRBJ2-2; D is unclear. CDR3 length: 16 amino acids. From germline, CDR1 is KGHSH and CDR2 LQKENI. Trimming left V 2 bases short and J 1 base short, with 11 bases between. CDR3 sequence reads: CASSPVSGRNTGELFF. The CDR3 DNA reads TGTGCCAGCTCACCAGTATCAGGCAGGAACACCGGGGAGCTGTTTTTT.

This chain joins TRBV19 and TRBJ2-5; D unclear. This CDR3 spans 13 amino acids. With 6 bases removed from V and 5 bases from J, the gap between germline ends came to 13 bases. Germline CDR1 reads LNHDA; CDR2 reads SQIVND (reference sequence). DNA of the CDR3: TGTGCCAGTAGGCCGGCCCCCCGCGAGACCCAGTACTTC. It yields the protein CASRPAPRETQYF.

The CDR3 protein is CASRLMPFNTEAFF. CDR3 bases: TGTGCCAGCAGGTTAATGCCCTTCAACACTGAAGCTTTCTTT. The chain recombines TRBV2 with TRBJ1-1; D gene unclear. CDR1 and CDR2 from the germline V gene are SNHLY and FYNNEI. The CDR3 spans 14 residues. V was shortened by 6 bases and J by 2 bases, with 13 bases between the two germline ends.

This CDR3 reads CASSAQMQETQYF. The CDR3 nucleotides are TGTGCCAGCAGTGCCCAGATGCAAGAGACCCAGTACTTC. The rearrangement uses TRBV6-1 and TRBJ2-5; D is uncertain. The V gene lost 4 bases and the J gene lost 2 bases, with 8 bases spanning the gap. The CDR3 has 13 residues. Germline V gene data show CDR1 as MNHNS and CDR2 as SASEGT.

By share of the sample, this clone is medium-sized. V and J are TRBV4-1 and TRBJ2-6, with D perhaps matching TRBD1 (6 bases). Trimming pared 0 bases from V and 1 base from J, leaving 13 bases between. Germline lookup yields CDR1 MGHRA and CDR2 YSYEKL. The CDR3 spans 18 residues. The DNA for the CDR3 is TGCGCCAGCAGCCAAGAGACAGGTGCCTTATCTGGGGCCAACGTCCTGACTTTC. This gives the protein CASSQETGALSGANVLTF.